One sample yielded the 21 T cell receptor beta chains listed below, sequenced in a study of blood T cell repertoires in COVID-19. Repertoires were generated with immunoSEQ multiplex PCR, while TCRdb's copy carries only in-frame clones and drops some. The sample lists a few hundred thousand clones, around nine tenths seen once, with 3% in the top ten. The sequenced sample was peripheral blood. These receptor sequences come from a man between 18 and 35 years old with active or convalescent COVID-19.

The chain employs TRBV5-4 and TRBJ2-3; 8 nucleotides agree with TRBD2. Losses at the gene ends were 1 base for V and 4 bases for J; bases not matched to a gene: 8. The CDR3 is 16 residues long. From germline, CDR1 is SGHNT and CDR2 YYREEE (reference sequence). The CDR3 sequence is CASSLRNGGASDTQYF. The CDR3 nucleotides read TGTGCCAGCAGCTTGCGTAACGGGGGGGCCTCAGATACGCAGTATTTT.

The V call is TRBV4-3, the J call TRBJ2-7, with 9 bases identical to TRBD1. CDR3 length: 18 residues. V gave up 2 bases and J gave up 6 bases; unmatched junction bases: 17. CDR1 and CDR2 (germline): LGHNA, YSLEER. The CDR3 coding sequence is TGCGCCAGCAGCCAACCACCGGGACAGGGCTGCCTGGAATTCGAGCAGTACTTC. As protein: CASSQPPGQGCLEFEQYF.

The chain uses TRBV2 and TRBJ2-2; D is unresolved. V was cut by 4 bases and J by 5 bases, with 5 bases left in between. CDR1 and CDR2 (germline): SNHLY, FYNNEI. CDR3 length: 12 residues. The CDR3 coding sequence is TGTGCCAGCAGTGTCTCTACCGGGGAGCTGTTTTTT. This gives the protein CASSVSTGELFF.

The CDR3, as DNA: TGTGCCAGCGCACTTCAGGGAAGGGGTCAGCCCCAGCATTTT. Translation: CASALQGRGQPQHF. V and J are TRBV2 and TRBJ1-5, with D possibly matching TRBD1 (5 bases). Germline CDR1 SNHLY, CDR2 FYNNEI. V was shortened by 8 bases and J by 6 bases, with 17 bases between the two germline ends. This CDR3 is built from 14 residues.

The chain couples TRBV9 to TRBJ2-2; a possible D gene is TRBD2 (5 bases). Per the germline V gene, CDR1 is SGDLS and CDR2 is YYNGEE. This CDR3 contains 16 residues. Between the trimmed V and J ends, which lost 2 bases and 2 bases, there was a span of 13 bases. CDR3 amino acids: CASSVHVAINTGELFF. In nucleotides, the CDR3 is TGTGCCAGCAGCGTGCATGTAGCGATTAACACCGGGGAGCTGTTTTTT.

The chain links TRBV7-9 to TRBJ1-4, with no clear D. Germline V gene sequence: CDR1 SEHNR, CDR2 FQNEAQ (reference sequence). V lost 2 bases and J 6 bases, leaving 7 bases between the germline ends. This CDR3 comprises 13 residues. The CDR3 nucleotides read TGTGCCAGCAGCTTATTCGAGGATGAAAAACTGTTTTTT. Translated, it gives CASSLFEDEKLFF.

The chain carries TRBV20-1 and TRBJ2-3, with TRBD2 matching over 7 bases. There are 14 residues in the CDR3. The germline gives CDR1 DFQATT, CDR2 SNEGSKA (reference sequence). The J segment lost 4 bases and the V segment lost 3 bases, leaving 7 bases of the junction unmatched. CDR3 loop: CSASIRGSADTQYF. DNA of the CDR3: TGCAGTGCTAGTATACGCGGGAGCGCAGATACGCAGTATTTT.

The chain is built from TRBV18 and TRBJ2-5; 9 bases line up with TRBD1. The CDR3 is made up of 15 amino acids. The junction had 7 bases not matched to a gene; V was cut back by 3 bases and J by 5 bases. CDR1 and CDR2 from the germline V gene are KGHSH and LQKENI. The CDR3 reads CASSPNRGPTETQYF. DNA of the CDR3: TGTGCCAGCTCACCTAACAGGGGGCCAACGGAGACCCAGTACTTC.

The chain has TRBV6-4 and TRBJ2-3; D unclear. V was shortened by 6 bases and J by 6 bases, with 13 bases between the two germline ends. Germline V lookup: CDR1 MRHNA, CDR2 SNTAGT. CDR3 length equals 13 residues. CDR3 sequence reads: CASSTQVLDTQYF. The CDR3 DNA sequence: TGTGCCAGCAGCACCCAGGTATTGGATACGCAGTATTTT.

The chain joins TRBV15 to TRBJ1-4; no clear D. The V gene lost 3 bases and the J gene lost 4 bases, with 12 bases spanning the gap. The CDR3 sequence is 15 residues long. Germline CDR1 is LNHNV and CDR2 is YYDKDF (reference sequence). CDR3 in DNA: TGTGCCACCAGCAGGACCGGGAGTAGTAATGAAAAACTGTTTTTT. Its translation is CATSRTGSSNEKLFF.

The gene calls are TRBV5-1 and TRBJ1-6, with 10 nucleotides matching TRBD1. Per the germline V gene, CDR1 is SGHRS and CDR2 is YFSETQ. This CDR3 contains 15 residues. V shed 3 bases, J shed 6 bases, and the junction held 3 bases outside the gene matches. CDR3 DNA: TGCGCCAGCAGCTCGACAGGGGGCTTTAATTCACCCCTCCACTTT. Protein product: CASSSTGGFNSPLHF.

J is TRBJ2-7 and V is TRBV28; possibly TRBD2 for D (6 bases). Germline lookup yields CDR1 MDHEN and CDR2 SYDVKM. The V end was cut by 7 bases, the J end by 4 bases, with 14 bases between. CDR3 length: 13 residues. The CDR3 coding sequence is TGTGCCAGCATCTCGGGCGGGGAATACGAGCAGTACTTC. The encoded protein is CASISGGEYEQYF.

V gene TRBV28 combines with J gene TRBJ2-7, with D perhaps TRBD1 (5 bases). The CDR3 covers 14 residues. Looked up from germline, CDR1 is MDHEN and CDR2 is SYDVKM. V lost 3 bases and J 2 bases, leaving 11 bases between the germline ends. The CDR3 DNA follows: TGTGCCAGCAGTTTTATGTCAGGGACCTACGAGCAGTACTTC. Residues: CASSFMSGTYEQYF.

V gene TRBV7-2 combines with J gene TRBJ1-2; 7 bases map to TRBD1. With V trimmed by 1 base and J by 2 bases, 4 bases remained unmatched. The CDR3 totals 15 residues. Germline values: CDR1 SGHTA, CDR2 FQGNSA. The CDR3 loop is CASSLDGRGNYGYTF. The CDR3 DNA is TGTGCCAGCAGCTTAGATGGCAGGGGGAACTATGGCTACACCTTC. The full variable domain, with the rest looked up from reference TRBV7-2 and TRBJ1-2, is GAGVSQSPSNKVTEKGKDVELRCDPISGHTALYWYRQSLGQGLEFLIYFQGNSAPDKSGLPSDRFSAERTGGSVSTLTIQRTQQEDSAVYLCASSLDGRGNYGYTFGSGTRLTVV.

The V gene is TRBV3-1 (or the pseudogene TRBV3-2), the J gene TRBJ2-1; D gene uncertain. Trimming cost V 4 bases and J 6 bases, with 13 bases left between them. Per germline, CDR1 LGHDT and CDR2 YNNKEL (reference sequence). The CDR3 runs 14 residues. Here the CDR3 reads CASSLYPPPNEQFF. The CDR3 region has the DNA TGTGCCAGCAGCCTCTATCCCCCCCCCAATGAGCAGTTCTTC.

The genes are TRBV24-1 and TRBJ1-2, with 12 bases matching TRBD1. CDR1 KGHDR and CDR2 SFDVKD come from the germline V gene. V was clipped by 3 bases and J by 4 bases; unmatched bases: 8. The CDR3 loop spans 17 amino acids. The CDR3 sequence is CATSDPGTGGAGYGYTF. The DNA of the CDR3 is TGTGCCACCAGTGATCCCGGGACAGGGGGCGCTGGCTATGGCTACACCTTC.

The genes are TRBV2 and TRBJ2-3, with D maybe TRBD1 (6 bases). The germline V gene has CDR1 SNHLY and CDR2 FYNNEI. This CDR3 is 16 amino acids long. The V end was cut by 6 bases, the J end by 0 bases, with 16 bases between. The CDR3 sequence: CASRPLDRLSTDTQYF. The CDR3 region has the DNA TGTGCCAGCAGACCACTAGACAGGTTAAGCACAGATACGCAGTATTTT.

Only one count was recorded for this clone. The chain uses TRBV23-1 and TRBJ2-2, with unresolved D. TRBV23-1 is noted as an ORF with a role that remains uncertain. Trimming shortened V by 4 bases and J by 0 bases, and 12 bases separated the two germline ends. The CDR3 sequence is 16 residues long. CDR3 coding DNA: TGCGCCAGCAGTCTGCACGTGAGAACGAACACCGGGGAGCTGTTTTTT. Protein product: CASSLHVRTNTGELFF.

This chain links TRBV30 with TRBJ1-3; the D gene is possibly TRBD1 (5 bases). The CDR3 totals 15 residues. Trimming removed 8 bases at V and 2 bases at J, with 19 bases between. The germline V gene encodes CDR1 GTSNPN and CDR2 SVGIG (reference sequence). The CDR3 DNA follows: TGTGCCCGGGGACGTTGGGAGGAAGCTGGAAACACCATATATTTT. Its translation: CARGRWEEAGNTIYF.

The chain uses TRBV28 and TRBJ2-1, with TRBD1 identical over 8 bases. Germline-derived CDR1 and CDR2 are MDHEN and SYDVKM. The V and J ends lost 5 bases and 9 bases, in that order; junction bases with no gene match: 9. This CDR3 region has 14 residues. DNA for the CDR3: TGTGCCAGCAGTGACCGACAGGGGAAATTTGAGCAGTTCTTC. Amino acids: CASSDRQGKFEQFF. Full variable domain (remainder filled in from reference TRBV28 and TRBJ2-1): DVKVTQSSRYLVKRTGEKVFLECVQDMDHENMFWYRQDPGLGLRLIYFSYDVKMKEKGDIPEGYSVSREKKERFSLILESASTNQTSMYLCASSDRQGKFEQFFGPGTRLTVL.

The chain joins TRBV29-1 to TRBJ1-4; 8 positions agree with TRBD1. Germline CDR1 is SQVTM and CDR2 is ANQGSEA. CDR3 length equals 12 residues. Trimming removed 7 bases from V and 6 bases from J; junction bases left unmatched: 4. CDR3 protein: CSGLTGDEKLFF. The CDR3 region has the DNA TGCAGCGGCCTGACAGGGGATGAAAAACTGTTTTTT. Using reference TRBV29-1 and TRBJ1-4 for the parts outside the CDR3, the full variable domain is SAVISQKPSRDICQRGTSLTIQCQVDSQVTMMFWYRQQPGQSLTLIATANQGSEATYESGFVIDKFPISRPNLTFSTLTVSNMSPEDSSIYLCSGLTGDEKLFFGSGTQLSVL.